These 22 T cell receptor beta chains were all obtained from the same sample, sequenced in a study of control samples from healthy donors and cancer patients. The method was immunoSEQ multiplex PCR; TCRdb's version includes in-frame clones alone and lacks a portion of them. The table lists roughly 190,000 clones, roughly nine tenths of them singletons. Material: blood. The receptors were gathered from a man aged 30-40 years in good health.

A single count supports this clone. The V call is TRBV2, the J call TRBJ1-2; D ambiguous. The ends were cut back, 4 bases at V and 2 bases at J, with 8 bases in the middle. CDR1 is SNHLY, CDR2 FYNNEI, per germline. There are 13 residues in the CDR3. The CDR3 reads CASSGVENYGYTF. The CDR3 DNA reads TGTGCCAGCAGTGGGGTAGAGAACTATGGCTACACCTTC.

This chain joins TRBV18 and TRBJ2-3; 9 bases agree with TRBD2. V lost 0 bases, J lost 2 bases, and 6 bases stayed unmatched. The CDR3 consists of 17 residues. Germline CDR1 KGHSH, CDR2 LQKENI. The CDR3 reads CASSPPGGGALTDTQYF. CDR3 coding DNA: TGTGCCAGCTCACCACCGGGCGGGGGGGCCCTCACAGATACGCAGTATTTT.

The rearrangement uses TRBV9 and TRBJ2-2; no clear D gene. This CDR3 has 14 amino acids. V shed 2 bases and J shed 4 bases, with 9 bases lying between them. Germline V gene sequence: CDR1 SGDLS, CDR2 YYNGEE. CDR3 in DNA: TGTGCCAGCAGCGTCGAAACGGGCACCGGGGAGCTGTTTTTT. Amino acid sequence: CASSVETGTGELFF.

This clone was seen only once. The chain employs TRBV2 and TRBJ2-1; 7 positions agree with TRBD1. V gave up 4 bases and J gave up 6 bases; unmatched junction bases: 9. CDR1 SNHLY and CDR2 FYNNEI come from the germline V gene. The CDR3 extends over 15 amino acids. CDR3 protein: CASSVGLAGGNEQFF. The CDR3 region has the DNA TGTGCCAGCAGTGTGGGGTTGGCAGGGGGCAATGAGCAGTTCTTC.

This chain connects TRBV19 to TRBJ1-1; D ambiguous. V lost 5 bases and J lost 1, with 11 bases in between. Germline CDR1 reads LNHDA; CDR2 reads SQIVND (reference sequence). The CDR3 runs to 14 residues. CDR3 nucleotides: TGTGCCAGTAGTGAATGGACTGCGAACACTGAAGCTTTCTTT. This translates into CASSEWTANTEAFF. Filled out from reference TRBV19 and TRBJ1-1, the complete variable domain reads DGGITQSPKYLFRKEGQNVTLSCEQNLNHDAMYWYRQDPGQGLRLIYYSQIVNDFQKGDIAEGYSVSREKKESFPLTVTSAQKNPTAFYLCASSEWTANTEAFFGQGTRLTVV.

The chain combines TRBV5-1 with TRBJ2-7, with 11 nucleotides matching TRBD2. The germline V gene has CDR1 SGHRS and CDR2 YFSETQ. Trimming cost V 4 bases and J 2 bases; bases outside gene matches: 5. This CDR3 region has 15 residues. The CDR3 is CASSMGLAVTYEQYF. DNA of the CDR3: TGCGCCAGCAGCATGGGACTAGCGGTCACCTACGAGCAGTACTTC.

This chain links TRBV3-1 (or the pseudogene TRBV3-2) with TRBJ1-1; D uncertain. Germline CDR1 and CDR2: LGHDT and YNNKEL (reference sequence). Trimming stripped 3 bases from V and 8 bases from J, with 10 bases between. The CDR3 spans 12 residues. As DNA, the CDR3 is TGTGCCAGCAGCCATATCGCCGCGGAAGCTTTCTTT. As protein: CASSHIAAEAFF.

The chain is built from TRBV6-5 and TRBJ1-5; a weak D match, TRBD1 (5 bases). The V gene's germline CDR1 is MNHEY and CDR2 SVGAGI. The length of the CDR3 is 14 residues. The V end lost 6 bases, the J end lost 6 bases, and 15 bases lay between the germline ends. The CDR3 nucleotides read TGTGCCAGCAGAGGACCAGGGAGCGGTCAGCCCCAGCATTTT. Translating it yields CASRGPGSGQPQHF.

The rearrangement links TRBV14 to TRBJ2-1, with TRBD1 matching 8 bases. Germline V gene lookup returns CDR1 SGHDN and CDR2 FVKESK. The CDR3 contains 14 residues. Trimming took 5 bases from V and 9 from J; bases not matched to a gene: 9. CDR3 DNA: TGTGCCAGCAGCAACCGGGACAGGCCGGCTGAGCAGTTCTTC. Its translation: CASSNRDRPAEQFF.

V usage is TRBV24-1 and J usage is TRBJ1-1; D unclear. V dropped 3 bases and J dropped 4 bases, with 11 bases sitting between them. The germline gives CDR1 KGHDR, CDR2 SFDVKD. CDR3 size: 14 residues. The CDR3 DNA reads as TGTGCCACCAGTGATGGGAGTTCGGGCACTGAAGCTTTCTTT. It specifies CATSDGSSGTEAFF.

The chain combines TRBV10-2 with TRBJ2-3; 10 nucleotides match TRBD2. This CDR3 has 13 amino acids. Germline V gene lookup returns CDR1 WSHSY and CDR2 SAAADI. Losses at the gene ends were 8 bases for V and 4 bases for J; bases not matched to a gene: 3. The CDR3 loop is CASSGLASDTQYF. The DNA of the CDR3 is TGCGCCAGCTCGGGACTAGCGTCAGATACGCAGTATTTT.

V is TRBV18 and J is TRBJ2-7; possible D gene TRBD1, 7 bases. The V gene's germline CDR1 is KGHSH and CDR2 LQKENI. Trimming cost V 6 bases and J 6 bases, with 18 bases left between them. The CDR3 covers 14 residues. Written as DNA, the CDR3 is TGTGCCAGCTCGGAGGGGAACAGGGGTAGCGAGCAGTACTTC. Translating it yields CASSEGNRGSEQYF.

The V call is TRBV5-6, the J call TRBJ1-1; tentative D call: TRBD1 (5 bases). V lost 4 bases and J lost 1, with 17 bases in between. Germline-derived CDR1 and CDR2 are SGHDT and YYEEEE. The CDR3 spans 16 residues. CDR3 region: CASSRWGGRQNTEAFF. The CDR3, as DNA: TGTGCCAGCAGCAGGTGGGGCGGACGACAGAACACTGAAGCTTTCTTT.

The V gene is TRBV5-5, the J gene TRBJ1-2, with 10 bases identical to TRBD1. Germline assignment: CDR1 SGHKS and CDR2 YYEKEE (reference sequence). CDR3 size: 15 residues. Trimming removed 4 bases from V and 0 bases from J; junction bases left unmatched: 3. CDR3 coding DNA: TGTGCCAGCAGCCGGGACAGGGGATCTAACTATGGCTACACCTTC. Encoded protein: CASSRDRGSNYGYTF.

In its sample, this clone was seen once. V and J are TRBV7-9 and TRBJ2-7, with D maybe TRBD1 (6 bases). The CDR3 has 13 amino acids. V was trimmed by 5 bases and J by 3 bases, leaving 11 bases between them. CDR1 and CDR2 (germline): SEHNR, FQNEAQ (reference sequence). DNA of the CDR3: TGTGCCAGCAGCGGGACACTAGTCTACGAGCAGTACTTC. It yields the protein CASSGTLVYEQYF. The entire variable domain, with the rest obtained from reference TRBV7-9 and TRBJ2-7, is as follows: DTGVSQNPRHKITKRGQNVTFRCDPISEHNRLYWYRQTLGQGPEFLTYFQNEAQLEKSRLLSDRFSAERPKGSFSTLEIQRTEQGDSAMYLCASSGTLVYEQYFGPGTRLTVT.

The rearrangement uses TRBV14 and TRBJ2-1; either TRBD1 or TRBD2 may supply D (5 bases each). The V and J ends lost 10 bases and 4 bases respectively, with 20 bases between them. The CDR3 contains 15 residues. Per the germline V gene, CDR1 is SGHDN and CDR2 is FVKESK. CDR3 amino acids: CAIEDGTFKYNEQFF. The CDR3 DNA sequence: TGTGCCATCGAAGACGGGACCTTTAAATACAATGAGCAGTTCTTC.

The DNA for the CDR3 is TGTGCCAGCAGCCCCGTTGTAGCGAGCTACAATGAGCAGTTCTTC. It is translated as CASSPVVASYNEQFF. The genes are TRBV7-2 and TRBJ2-1, with D perhaps matching TRBD2 (5 bases). In germline, CDR1 is SGHTA, CDR2 FQGNSA. V lost 5 bases and J lost 3, with 14 bases in between. There are 15 residues in the CDR3.

This sequence joins TRBV5-4 and TRBJ1-2; unclear D gene. The germline gives CDR1 SGHNT, CDR2 YYREEE (reference sequence). Trimming removed 2 bases from V and 2 bases from J, with 10 bases in between. This CDR3 is 14 amino acids long. The CDR3 DNA reads as TGTGCCAGCAGCTTAAATCGGGGAAACTATGGCTACACCTTC. Translating gives CASSLNRGNYGYTF.

This chain links TRBV30 with TRBJ1-5; TRBD1 might be the D (6 bases). Germline assignment: CDR1 GTSNPN and CDR2 SVGIG (reference sequence). The CDR3 loop spans 15 amino acids. V was clipped by 1 base and J by 2 bases, with 12 bases between them. The CDR3 sequence: CAWSEQGWGNQPQHF. DNA of the CDR3: TGTGCCTGGAGTGAACAGGGTTGGGGCAATCAGCCCCAGCATTTT.

The gene calls are TRBV27 and TRBJ2-1, with unresolved D. Trimming stripped 2 bases from V and 7 bases from J, with 9 bases between. Germline CDR1 and CDR2: MNHEY and SMNVEV (reference sequence). The CDR3 is made up of 13 amino acids. The CDR3 nucleotides read TGTGCCAGCAGTTTACAGCCTCATAATGAGCAGTTCTTC. Amino acid sequence: CASSLQPHNEQFF.

The J gene is TRBJ1-1, the V gene TRBV6-6; 7 bases agree with TRBD1. Germline V gene lookup returns CDR1 MNHNY and CDR2 SVGAGI (reference sequence). Trimming took 4 bases from V and 7 from J; bases not matched to a gene: 3. The CDR3 is 12 residues long. The CDR3 reads CASSFQGVEAFF. The CDR3 coding sequence is TGTGCCAGCAGTTTTCAGGGGGTTGAAGCTTTCTTT.

The chain recombines TRBV27 with TRBJ1-1, with D unclear. V gave up 5 bases and J gave up 3 bases, with 19 bases separating them. Germline lookup yields CDR1 MNHEY and CDR2 SMNVEV (reference sequence). This CDR3 spans 16 amino acids. In nucleotides, the CDR3 is TGTGCCAGCAGTCCAAGGAGCAGGACTATGGACACTGAAGCTTTCTTT. It yields the protein CASSPRSRTMDTEAFF.